These T cell receptor beta chains were read from a single sample in a study of blood T cell repertoires in COVID-19. Some clones are missing from TCRdb's copy, which holds only in-frame ones; the method was immunoSEQ multiplex PCR. The sample has approximately 180,000 clones, 85% to 90% seen once. Material: PBMCs or T cells enriched from blood (not recorded which). These receptors all stem from a woman aged 40 to 55 with acute COVID-19. Each CDR3 is given with its conserved first and last residue. Where a row states a size, it is once, few, many or the class of an expanded clone; other rows omit it.

j_gene: TRBJ2-1
abundance: .
v_gene: TRBV15
CDR3aa: CATSRDLEGEQFF

j_gene: TRBJ2-4
abundance: .
v_gene: TRBV18
CDR3aa: CASSTTGGKNIQYF

j_gene: TRBJ2-1
abundance: .
v_gene: TRBV7-6
CDR3aa: CASSLEHSRTTNEQFF

j_gene: TRBJ1-6
abundance: .
v_gene: TRBV12-5
CDR3aa: CASGLVKTGSSYNSPLHF

j_gene: TRBJ1-2
abundance: .
v_gene: TRBV3-1/TRBV3-2
CDR3aa: CASSQGGNVYGYTF

j_gene: TRBJ2-7
abundance: .
v_gene: TRBV7-9
CDR3aa: CASSPRGQLGAEQYF

j_gene: TRBJ2-1
abundance: .
v_gene: TRBV9
CDR3aa: CASSPRWGGGYNEQFF

j_gene: TRBJ1-5
abundance: once
v_gene: TRBV19
CDR3aa: CASSFGQGGNQPQHF

j_gene: TRBJ2-2
abundance: .
v_gene: TRBV4-3
CDR3aa: CASSLASNTGELFF

j_gene: TRBJ2-5
abundance: few
v_gene: TRBV5-1
CDR3aa: CASSLGTGGETQYF

j_gene: TRBJ2-7
abundance: .
v_gene: TRBV5-1
CDR3aa: CASAPGGPRHEQYF

j_gene: TRBJ1-2
abundance: .
v_gene: TRBV5-4
CDR3aa: CASSATGTGGYGYTF

j_gene: TRBJ2-1
abundance: .
v_gene: TRBV14
CDR3aa: CASSQRRPMYNEQFF

j_gene: TRBJ2-1
abundance: .
v_gene: TRBV7-2
CDR3aa: CASSEERALLAGSYNEQFF

j_gene: TRBJ2-2
abundance: .
v_gene: TRBV14
CDR3aa: CASSQDHRQGNTGELFF

j_gene: TRBJ1-2
abundance: .
v_gene: TRBV7-2
CDR3aa: CASSLSREVNGYTF

j_gene: TRBJ2-7
abundance: .
v_gene: TRBV2
CDR3aa: CASSDGGETYEQYF

j_gene: TRBJ1-1
abundance: once
v_gene: TRBV6-4
CDR3aa: CASSDSVTVKEAFF

j_gene: TRBJ2-2
abundance: once
v_gene: TRBV6-5
CDR3aa: CASSPRPGSTGELFF

j_gene: TRBJ2-3
abundance: .
v_gene: TRBV9
CDR3aa: CASSQNPTSGSGGDTQYF

j_gene: TRBJ2-1
abundance: .
v_gene: TRBV4-2
CDR3aa: CASSQDWLAGNNEQFF

j_gene: TRBJ2-2
abundance: .
v_gene: TRBV5-1
CDR3aa: CASSPGWSGNTGELFF

j_gene: TRBJ1-2
abundance: .
v_gene: TRBV29-1
CDR3aa: CSVDAVDGYTF

j_gene: TRBJ2-5
abundance: .
v_gene: TRBV5-4
CDR3aa: CASSRAAGVQETQYF

j_gene: TRBJ1-4
abundance: .
v_gene: TRBV28
CDR3aa: CASRGRGNEKLFF

j_gene: TRBJ2-1
abundance: .
v_gene: TRBV7-8
CDR3aa: CASSLWVYRGDEGPDEQFF

j_gene: TRBJ2-7
abundance: .
v_gene: TRBV7-6
CDR3aa: CASTPETRDSRGEQYF

j_gene: TRBJ2-1
abundance: .
v_gene: TRBV30
CDR3aa: CAWSVRSSGRNEQFF

j_gene: TRBJ2-5
abundance: .
v_gene: TRBV2
CDR3aa: CASSETGTPQETQYF

j_gene: TRBJ1-4
abundance: .
v_gene: TRBV19
CDR3aa: CASSIEPRGEKLFF

j_gene: TRBJ2-1
abundance: .
v_gene: TRBV4-2
CDR3aa: CASSQVGGTGSNEQFF

j_gene: TRBJ1-1
abundance: .
v_gene: TRBV28
CDR3aa: CASSLGGAGTEAFF

j_gene: TRBJ2-2
abundance: few
v_gene: TRBV2
CDR3aa: CASSESPLYYPNTGELFF